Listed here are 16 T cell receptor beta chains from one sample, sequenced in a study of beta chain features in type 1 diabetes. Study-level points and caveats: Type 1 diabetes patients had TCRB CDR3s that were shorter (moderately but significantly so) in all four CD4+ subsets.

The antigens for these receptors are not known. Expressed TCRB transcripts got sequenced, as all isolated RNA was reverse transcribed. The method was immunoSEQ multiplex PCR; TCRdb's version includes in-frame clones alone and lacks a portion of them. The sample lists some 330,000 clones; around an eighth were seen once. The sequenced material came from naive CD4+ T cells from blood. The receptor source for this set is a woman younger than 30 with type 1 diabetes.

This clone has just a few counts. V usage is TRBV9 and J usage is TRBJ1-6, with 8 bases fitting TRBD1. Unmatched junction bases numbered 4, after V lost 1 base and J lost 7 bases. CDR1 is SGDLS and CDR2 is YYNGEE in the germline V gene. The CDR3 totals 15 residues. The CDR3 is CASSVLDRANSPLHF. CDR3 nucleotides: TGTGCCAGCAGCGTATTGGACAGGGCCAATTCACCCCTCCACTTT.

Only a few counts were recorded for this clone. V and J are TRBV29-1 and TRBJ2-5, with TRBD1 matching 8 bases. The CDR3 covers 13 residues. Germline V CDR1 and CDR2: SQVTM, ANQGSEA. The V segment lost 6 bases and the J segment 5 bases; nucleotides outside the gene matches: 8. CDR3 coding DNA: TGCAGCGTGATTCAGGGGGCCGGGGAGACCCAGTACTTC. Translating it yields CSVIQGAGETQYF.

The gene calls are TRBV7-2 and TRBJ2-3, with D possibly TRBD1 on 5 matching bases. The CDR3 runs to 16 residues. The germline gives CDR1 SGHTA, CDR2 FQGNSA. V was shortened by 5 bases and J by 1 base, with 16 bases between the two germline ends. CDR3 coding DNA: TGTGCCAGCAGCCCCAGGGTTCTCCTGGGCACAGATACGCAGTATTTT. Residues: CASSPRVLLGTDTQYF.

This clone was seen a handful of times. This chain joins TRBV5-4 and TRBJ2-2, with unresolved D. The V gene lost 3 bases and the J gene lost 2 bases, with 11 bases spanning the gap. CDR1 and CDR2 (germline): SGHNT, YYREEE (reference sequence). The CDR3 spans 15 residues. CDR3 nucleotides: TGTGCCAGCAGCTCTGACTCCAGAAACACCGGGGAGCTGTTTTTT. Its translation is CASSSDSRNTGELFF.

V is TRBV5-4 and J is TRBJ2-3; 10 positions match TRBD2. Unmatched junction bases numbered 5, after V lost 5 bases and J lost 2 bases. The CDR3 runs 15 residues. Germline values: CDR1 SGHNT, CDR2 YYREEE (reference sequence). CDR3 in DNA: TGTGCCAGCAGAACGAGCGGGGGGGTCACAGATACGCAGTATTTT. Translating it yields CASRTSGGVTDTQYF.

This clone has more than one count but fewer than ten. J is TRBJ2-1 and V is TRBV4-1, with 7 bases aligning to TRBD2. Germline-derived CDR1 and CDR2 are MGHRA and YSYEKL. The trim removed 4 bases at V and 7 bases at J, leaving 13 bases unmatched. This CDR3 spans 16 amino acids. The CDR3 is CASSPGRGNPRNEQFF. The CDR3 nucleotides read TGCGCCAGCAGCCCCGGGCGGGGGAACCCTAGGAATGAGCAGTTCTTC.

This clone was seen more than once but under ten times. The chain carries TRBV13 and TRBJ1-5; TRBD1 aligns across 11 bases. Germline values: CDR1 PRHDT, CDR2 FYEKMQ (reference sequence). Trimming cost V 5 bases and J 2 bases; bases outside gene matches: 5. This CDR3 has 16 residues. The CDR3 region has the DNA TGTGCCAGCAGCATTGGACAGGGGGCTGGCAATCAGCCCCAGCATTTT. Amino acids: CASSIGQGAGNQPQHF.

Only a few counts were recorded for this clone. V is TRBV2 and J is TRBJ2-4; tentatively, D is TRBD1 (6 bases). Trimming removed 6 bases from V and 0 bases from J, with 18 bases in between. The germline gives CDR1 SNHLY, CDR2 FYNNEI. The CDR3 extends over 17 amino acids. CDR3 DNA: TGTGCCAGCAGGATGGACAGCCGAGAACTAGCCAAAAACATTCAGTACTTC. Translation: CASRMDSRELAKNIQYF.

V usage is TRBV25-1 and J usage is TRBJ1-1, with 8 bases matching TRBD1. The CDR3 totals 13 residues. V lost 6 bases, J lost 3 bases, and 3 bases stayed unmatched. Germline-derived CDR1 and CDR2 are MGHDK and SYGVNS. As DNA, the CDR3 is TGTGCCAGCAGGACAGGGGATGACACTGAAGCTTTCTTT. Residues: CASRTGDDTEAFF.

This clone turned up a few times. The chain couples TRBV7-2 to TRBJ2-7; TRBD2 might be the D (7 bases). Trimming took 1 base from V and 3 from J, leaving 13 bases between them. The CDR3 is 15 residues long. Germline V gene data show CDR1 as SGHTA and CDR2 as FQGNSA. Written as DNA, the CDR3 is TGTGCCAGCAGCTTAGGGGGGGGCGGGGGCTACGAGCAGTACTTC. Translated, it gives CASSLGGGGGYEQYF.

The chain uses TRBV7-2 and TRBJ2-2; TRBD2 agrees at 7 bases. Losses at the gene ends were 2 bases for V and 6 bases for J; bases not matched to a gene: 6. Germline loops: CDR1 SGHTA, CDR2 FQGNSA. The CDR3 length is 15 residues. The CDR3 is CASSLRREKAGELFF. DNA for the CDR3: TGTGCCAGCAGCTTACGGCGGGAGAAGGCCGGGGAGCTGTTTTTT.

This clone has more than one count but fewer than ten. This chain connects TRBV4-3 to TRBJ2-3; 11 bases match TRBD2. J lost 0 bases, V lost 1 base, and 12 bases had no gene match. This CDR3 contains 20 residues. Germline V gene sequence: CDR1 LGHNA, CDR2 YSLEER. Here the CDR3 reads CASSQGPLAGGRASTDTQYF. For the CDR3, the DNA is TGCGCCAGCAGCCAAGGTCCCCTAGCGGGGGGCCGTGCTAGCACAGATACGCAGTATTTT.

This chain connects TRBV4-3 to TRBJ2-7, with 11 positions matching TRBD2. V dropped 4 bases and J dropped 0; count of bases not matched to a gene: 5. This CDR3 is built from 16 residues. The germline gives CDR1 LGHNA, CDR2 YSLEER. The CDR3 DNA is TGCGCCAGCAGCCTGGGGACTAGCGGATCCTCCTACGAGCAGTACTTC. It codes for CASSLGTSGSSYEQYF.

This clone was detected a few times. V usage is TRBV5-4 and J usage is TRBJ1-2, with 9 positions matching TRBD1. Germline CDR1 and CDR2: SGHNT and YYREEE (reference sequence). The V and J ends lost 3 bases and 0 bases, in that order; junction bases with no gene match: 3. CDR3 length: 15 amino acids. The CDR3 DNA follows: TGTGCCAGCAGCTCCGGGACAGGGACTAACTATGGCTACACCTTC. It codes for CASSSGTGTNYGYTF.

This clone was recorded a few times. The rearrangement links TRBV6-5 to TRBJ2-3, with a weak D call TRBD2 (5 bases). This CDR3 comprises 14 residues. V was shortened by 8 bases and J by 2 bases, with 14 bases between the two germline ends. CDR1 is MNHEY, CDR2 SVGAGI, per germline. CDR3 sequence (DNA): TGTGCCAGCGGAACAGCGGTCGACACAGATACGCAGTATTTT. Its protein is CASGTAVDTDTQYF.

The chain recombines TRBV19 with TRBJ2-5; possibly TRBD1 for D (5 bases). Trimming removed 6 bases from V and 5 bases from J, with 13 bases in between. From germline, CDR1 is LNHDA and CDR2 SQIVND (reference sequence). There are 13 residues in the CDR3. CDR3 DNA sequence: TGTGCCAGTAGAAGGGGAATGAGGGAGACCCAGTACTTC. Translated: CASRRGMRETQYF.